The 12 T cell receptor beta chains presented below share a single source sample, sequenced in a study of Tregs in tolerant kidney transplant recipients (dated by TCRdb to the late 2010s). Library preparation employed the immunoSEQ multiplex PCR assay. Not all clones reach the TCRdb copy of this immuneACCESS table, which keeps in-frame sequences only. Checked studies attribute under half of the gap to unresolved V genes and leave the rest unexplained. Within this sample are about 240,000 clones, with approximately 83% of them counted one time only. The leading ten clones occupy roughly 0.67% of the sample. Sample: CD4+ T cells from blood. These receptors all stem from a human donor in good health.

The chain employs TRBV13 and TRBJ2-2, with 11 bases fitting TRBD2. Germline assignment: CDR1 PRHDT and CDR2 FYEKMQ (reference sequence). CDR3 length: 16 residues. After removal of 1 base from V and 4 bases from J, the junction contained 2 bases not matched to a gene. In DNA, the CDR3 is TGTGCCAGCAGCTTAGCTCTAGCGGGGGGCACCGGGGAGCTGTTTTTT. Translation gives CASSLALAGGTGELFF.

The V and J genes are TRBV29-1 and TRBJ2-7, with D tentatively TRBD1 (5 bases). This CDR3 contains 12 residues. V was pared by 1 base and J by 6 bases, with 10 bases between. Germline CDR1 SQVTM, CDR2 ANQGSEA. In nucleotides, the CDR3 is TGCAGCGTTGAAGGGGGCCCATCCGAGCAGTACTTC. Translating it yields CSVEGGPSEQYF.

This chain uses TRBV6-1 with TRBJ2-5; possible D gene TRBD1, 5 bases. The CDR3 spans 15 residues. V was pared by 5 bases and J by 5 bases, with 18 bases between. Germline CDR1 and CDR2: MNHNS and SASEGT. This CDR3 is CASSLVRGLRETQYF. DNA for the CDR3: TGTGCCAGCAGTCTCGTAAGGGGTCTCCGGGAGACCCAGTACTTC.

The rearrangement uses TRBV6-5 and TRBJ2-2; 8 bases map to TRBD2. Germline V gene lookup returns CDR1 MNHEY and CDR2 SVGAGI. With 2 bases clipped from V and 4 bases from J, the junction kept 3 bases outside the gene matches. The CDR3 has 15 residues. The CDR3: CASSYPGGATGELFF. As DNA, the CDR3 is TGTGCCAGCAGTTACCCCGGGGGGGCCACCGGGGAGCTGTTTTTT.

In its sample, this clone was seen a few times. The chain combines TRBV6-5 with TRBJ2-1, with D possibly TRBD2 on 5 matching bases. Germline lookup yields CDR1 MNHEY and CDR2 SVGAGI. V shed 7 bases and J shed 7 bases, with 14 bases lying between them. CDR3 length: 13 amino acids. The CDR3 coding sequence is TGTGCCAGCAAACGGGGTCTGCTAAATGAGCAGTTCTTC. It encodes CASKRGLLNEQFF.

V is TRBV4-1 and J is TRBJ1-1; D unresolved. V was shortened by 5 bases and J by 4 bases, with 14 bases between the two germline ends. Germline V gene data show CDR1 as MGHRA and CDR2 as YSYEKL. This CDR3 is built from 14 residues. The CDR3 nucleotides read TGCGCCAGCAGCTCCCGGGAACGGGCCACTGAAGCTTTCTTT. The encoded protein is CASSSRERATEAFF.

This rearrangement joins TRBV5-4 to TRBJ1-4, with D possibly matching TRBD1 (5 bases). There are 14 residues in the CDR3. Germline CDR1 SGHNT, CDR2 YYREEE (reference sequence). V lost 3 bases, J lost 7 bases, and 13 bases lay in between. In DNA, the CDR3 is TGTGCCAGCAGCTCTACCGGGACCGCTGAAAAACTGTTTTTT. It yields the protein CASSSTGTAEKLFF.

In its sample, this clone was seen once. This chain uses TRBV2 with TRBJ1-1; D is uncertain. Germline-derived CDR1 and CDR2 are SNHLY and FYNNEI. CDR3 length: 15 residues. V lost 6 bases and J 1 base, leaving 15 bases between the germline ends. CDR3 protein: CASRRSYLTNTEAFF. For the CDR3, the DNA is TGTGCCAGCAGACGATCTTACCTCACGAACACTGAAGCTTTCTTT.

A few counts support this clone. J is TRBJ2-2 and V is TRBV9, with 9 bases fitting TRBD1. Germline lookup yields CDR1 SGDLS and CDR2 YYNGEE. V was pared by 4 bases and J by 4 bases, with 8 bases of the junction left unmatched. The CDR3 has 16 amino acids. CDR3 amino acids: CASSTRDRVGTGELFF. In DNA form, the CDR3 reads TGTGCCAGCAGCACCCGGGACAGGGTCGGCACCGGGGAGCTGTTTTTT.

Only one count was recorded for this clone. The chain carries TRBV6-5 and TRBJ2-7, with 14 bases aligning to TRBD2. The V segment lost 4 bases and the J segment 4 bases; nucleotides outside the gene matches: 3. The CDR3 extends over 15 amino acids. CDR1 and CDR2 (germline): MNHEY, SVGAGI. The CDR3 coding sequence is TGTGCCAGCAGTTCCCGACTAGCGGGAGGGTACGAGCAGTACTTC. It specifies CASSSRLAGGYEQYF.

This chain connects TRBV7-3 to TRBJ2-2; unclear D gene. The CDR3 is 14 residues long. Per germline, CDR1 SGHTA and CDR2 FQGTGA. Trimming left V 2 bases short and J 2 bases short, with 6 bases between. The CDR3 DNA is TGTGCCAGCAGCTTATACAGCAACACCGGGGAGCTGTTTTTT. Translated: CASSLYSNTGELFF.

The chain recombines TRBV18 with TRBJ1-4; 8 bases are shared with TRBD1. J gave up 5 bases and V 6 bases, and 5 bases lay outside the gene matches. Germline V CDR1 and CDR2: KGHSH, LQKENI. CDR3 length: 14 residues. In nucleotides, the CDR3 is TGTGCCAGCTCCCCCGGGACAGGCAATGAAAAACTGTTTTTT. Encoded protein: CASSPGTGNEKLFF.